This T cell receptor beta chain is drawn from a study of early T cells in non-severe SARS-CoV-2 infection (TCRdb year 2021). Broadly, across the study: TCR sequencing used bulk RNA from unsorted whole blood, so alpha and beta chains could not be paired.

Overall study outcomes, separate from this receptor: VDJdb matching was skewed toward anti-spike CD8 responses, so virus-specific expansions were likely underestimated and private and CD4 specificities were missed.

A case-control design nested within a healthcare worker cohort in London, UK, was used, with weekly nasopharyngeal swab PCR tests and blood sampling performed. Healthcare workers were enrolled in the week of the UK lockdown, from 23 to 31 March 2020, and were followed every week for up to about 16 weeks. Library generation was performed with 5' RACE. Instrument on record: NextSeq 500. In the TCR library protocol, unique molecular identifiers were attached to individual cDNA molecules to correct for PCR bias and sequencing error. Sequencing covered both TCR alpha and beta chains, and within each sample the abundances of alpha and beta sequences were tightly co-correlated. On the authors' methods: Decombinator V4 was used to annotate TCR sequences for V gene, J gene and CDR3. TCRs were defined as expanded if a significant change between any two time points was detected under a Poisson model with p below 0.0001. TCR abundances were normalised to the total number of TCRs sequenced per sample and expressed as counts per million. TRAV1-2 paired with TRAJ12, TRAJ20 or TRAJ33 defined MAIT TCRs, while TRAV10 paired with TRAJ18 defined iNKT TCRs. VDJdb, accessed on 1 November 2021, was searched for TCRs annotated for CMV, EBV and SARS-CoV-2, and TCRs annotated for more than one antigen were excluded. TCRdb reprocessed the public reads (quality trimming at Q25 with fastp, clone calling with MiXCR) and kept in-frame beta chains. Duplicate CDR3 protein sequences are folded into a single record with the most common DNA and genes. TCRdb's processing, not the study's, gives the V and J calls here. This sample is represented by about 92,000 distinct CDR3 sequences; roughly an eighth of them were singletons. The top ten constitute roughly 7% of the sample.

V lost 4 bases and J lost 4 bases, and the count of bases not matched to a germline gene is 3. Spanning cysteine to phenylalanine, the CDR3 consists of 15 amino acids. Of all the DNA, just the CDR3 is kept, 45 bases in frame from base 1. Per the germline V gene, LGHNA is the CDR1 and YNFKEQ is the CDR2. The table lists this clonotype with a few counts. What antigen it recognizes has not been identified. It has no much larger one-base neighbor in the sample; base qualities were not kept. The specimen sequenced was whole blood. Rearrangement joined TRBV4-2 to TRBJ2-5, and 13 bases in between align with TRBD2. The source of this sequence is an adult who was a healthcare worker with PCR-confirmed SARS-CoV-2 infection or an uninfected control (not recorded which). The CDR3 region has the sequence CASSRTSGRSETQYF. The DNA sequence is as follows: TGTGCCAGCAGCCGGACTAGCGGGAGATCAGAGACCCAGTACTTC.